This T cell receptor (beta chain) was recovered during a study of T cell responses to AZD1222 COVID-19 vaccine (dated by TCRdb to the early 2020s). About the full investigation: A total of 230 to 250 trial participants underwent TCR sequencing, of whom roughly 210 had received two doses of AZD1222 and around 25 had received two doses of the MenACWY control vaccine. Trial participants were enrolled by age into 18-55, 56-69 and 70-plus year subgroups, with around 150, 28 and 57 TCR-sequenced participants respectively. General study outcomes and caveats: The whole spike protein was spanned by vaccine-associated CD4 TCRs, and dominant responses were seen in regions 160-218 and 743-854. Participants were mostly white British, with more females than males. The authors suggested clonal diversity may have been underestimated. A significant rise in spike-specific TCR breadth and depth was observed after two AZD1222 doses relative to day 0 and relative to MenACWY recipients. Because no day 14 peak-response samples were available, the repertoires could be characterized only after the peak T cell response. The 56-69-year group was small, and its depth increase did not reach significance, likely because of low power. Epitopes outside the regions mutated in the B.1.351 and B.1.1.7 variants were reportedly recognized by nearly half of the unique spike-specific TCRs. Conclusions about previously exposed vaccinees are limited, since just a handful of AZD1222 recipients were seropositive for SARS-CoV-2 at baseline.

The germline V gene provides CDR1 KGHSH and CDR2 LQKENI. V and J are truncated by 6 bases and 6 bases respectively, leaving an intervening sequence of 26 bases. Including the terminal cysteine and phenylalanine, the CDR3 comprises 18 residues. Only the CDR3 portion is preserved as DNA: 54 bases, with reading frame beginning at the first base. The label giving this sample's time point can be read as: about 28 days (+/-7) after the second vaccine dose. Because spike-specific TCR depth and breadth did not differ between the two schedules, AZD1222 recipients who got a second dose at roughly 4 weeks were pooled with those who got a second dose at roughly 12 weeks. Vaccinee samples were obtained from the UK trials COV001 and COV002, which included a single-blind randomized controlled phase 2/3 trial of AZD1222 (ChAdOx1 nCoV-19) in healthy adults. Trial participant PBMC samples were collected at day 0 and day 28 after the second dose for TCRbeta chain sequencing.

Concerning this clone itself: Its binding antigen is unknown. Per-base quality was not reported, and no clone a single base away is much larger than it.

The CDR3 regions of human TCRbeta chains were analyzed by immunosequencing. The study's own analysis went as follows. Repertoire TCRs were matched against a reference library of SARS-CoV-2-specific TCRs generated with the MIRA antigen-specificity platform. Breadth was defined as the fraction of unique TCRs that were SARS-CoV-2-associated, and depth was defined as the fraction of total T cells that were SARS-CoV-2-associated. Each spike-specific TCR was assigned to its reactive spike region and to a CD4 or CD8 class using the MIRA data. Log10-transformed breadth and depth values were compared by one-way ANOVA with Sidak's multiple comparisons tests. The table comes from immuneACCESS by way of TCRdb, which keeps in-frame sequences with V and J called. Part of the clones is missing from these tables; in studies checked, under half for an unresolved V gene and the rest for unknown reasons. The V and J calls and clone size come from that table; D and trimming were worked out from the DNA. This sample holds approximately 130,000 clones; around 89% were observed only once. Roughly a tenth of the sample lies in the top ten.

The source was peripheral blood, collected 28 days after the second AZD1222 dose. The chain is made from TRBV18 and TRBJ2-2, with the D assignment possibly TRBD1 or TRBD2, given 5 matching bases for each. The sequence was obtained from an adult who received the AZD1222 COVID-19 vaccine. The nucleotides read TGTGCCAGCTCCCCCCGAGGAGCGAGGGGTTCCAGTCCCGGGGAGCTGTTTTTT. Its translation reads: CASSPRGARGSSPGELFF.